One and the same sample provided the 8 T cell receptor beta chains below, sequenced in a study of cytomegalovirus exposure and HLA in healthy donors. PCR involved 60 Vbeta and 13 Jbeta primers. TCRdb's table, derived via immunoSEQ multiplex PCR, lists solely in-frame clones and lacks some. The data show around 77,000 clones, approximately 80% seen once. The source material was PBMCs. The receptors were sampled from a man aged 35-49 years in good health and CMV-seronegative.

V and J are TRBV9 and TRBJ1-1; 8 positions match TRBD1. CDR3 length: 15 residues. Germline V CDR1 and CDR2: SGDLS, YYNGEE. J gave up 0 bases and V 3 bases, and 4 bases lay outside the gene matches. CDR3 residues: CASSGRQGMNTEAFF. The DNA of the CDR3 is TGTGCCAGCAGCGGACGACAGGGGATGAACACTGAAGCTTTCTTT.

The table lists this clone with a count of one. The chain is built from TRBV27 and TRBJ1-1; perhaps TRBD1 as D (6 bases). The V gene's germline CDR1 is MNHEY and CDR2 SMNVEV (reference sequence). The CDR3 covers 18 residues. Trimming cost V 6 bases and J 0 bases, with 23 bases left between them. The CDR3: CASRGLRVKQGMNTEAFF. The CDR3 DNA sequence: TGTGCCAGCAGGGGCCTGAGAGTAAAACAGGGAATGAACACTGAAGCTTTCTTT.

The gene calls are TRBV18 and TRBJ1-5, with 9 bases matching TRBD1. The CDR3 consists of 17 residues. From germline, CDR1 is KGHSH and CDR2 LQKENI. The V and J ends lost 2 bases and 1 base, in that order; junction bases with no gene match: 6. The CDR3 coding sequence is TGTGCCAGCTCACCATACCGGACAGGGGACAGCAATCAGCCCCAGCATTTT. Its translation is CASSPYRTGDSNQPQHF.

V is TRBV5-1 and J is TRBJ2-7; 8 bases map to TRBD1. Per the germline V gene, CDR1 is SGHRS and CDR2 is YFSETQ. Unmatched junction bases numbered 9, after V lost 4 bases and J lost 0 bases. The length of the CDR3 is 16 residues. CDR3 amino acids: CASSVSRTGISYEQYF. CDR3 bases: TGCGCCAGCAGCGTGAGTCGGACAGGGATCTCCTACGAGCAGTACTTC.

The chain employs TRBV9 and TRBJ2-5; TRBD1 is a possible D gene (6 bases). The J call is doubtful: the DNA matches TRBJ2-7 better. Germline CDR1 SGDLS, CDR2 YYNGEE. CDR3 length equals 15 residues. CDR3 region: CASSVGSDRLDEQYF. The CDR3 region has the DNA TGTGCCAGCAGCGTAGGTAGCGACAGGCTGGACGAGCAGTACTTC.

The rearrangement links TRBV4-3 to TRBJ2-7; TRBD2 agrees at 11 bases. Trimming removed 4 bases from V and 0 bases from J; junction bases left unmatched: 5. Germline-derived CDR1 and CDR2 are LGHNA and YSLEER. This CDR3 is 16 amino acids long. CDR3: CASSPGLAGFSYEQYF. The CDR3 DNA reads TGCGCCAGCAGCCCCGGACTAGCGGGCTTCTCCTACGAGCAGTACTTC.

The chain uses TRBV10-3 and TRBJ2-1; perhaps TRBD1 as D (5 bases). Germline V gives CDR1 ENHRY, CDR2 SYGVKD. The CDR3 is 14 residues long. Trimming took 6 bases from V and 3 from J, leaving 12 bases between them. CDR3 sequence (DNA): TGTGCCATCAGCTTACAGGAGATCTACAATGAGCAGTTCTTC. It specifies CAISLQEIYNEQFF.

V gene TRBV25-1 combines with J gene TRBJ2-5; 13 nucleotides match TRBD2. Germline V gives CDR1 MGHDK, CDR2 SYGVNS. The CDR3 length is 16 residues. V trimming: 6 bases; J trimming: 2 bases; junction bases outside the gene matches: 6. The CDR3 region has the DNA TGTGCCAGCAGGGCGACTAGCGGGGGGCAGCAAGAGACCCAGTACTTC. Its translation is CASRATSGGQQETQYF.